This T cell receptor (beta chain) was sequenced in a study of cytomegalovirus exposure and HLA in healthy donors (dated by TCRdb to about 2017). Looking at the study overall: According to an earlier analysis of a few hundred of the donors, roughly 180 million T cells yielded 90 million to 140 million unique TCR beta sequences and around 280 Gb of sequence data. Along with the roughly 700-subject first cohort, a separate validation cohort of about 110 different subjects was used. Alongside the repertoire data, information on donor age, sex, ethnicity and CMV serostatus was compiled. Every repertoire in the discovery cohort had been generated on one and the same sequencing platform. In an earlier analysis of around 540 of the donors, high-throughput TCR beta sequencing was used to judge whether each TCR beta V gene segment behaved as functional or pseudogenic. The later analysis used no new phenotypic data to find candidate immune exposures, relying instead on TCR beta sequences and their occurrence across donors. Using immunosequencing, the study profiled T cell repertoires from some 670 subjects and related those repertoires to cytomegalovirus serostatus. High-throughput TCR immunosequencing, statistical association of individual TCRs with disease status, and machine learning were combined to predict cytomegalovirus infection status. Genome-wide SNP genotypes for about 65% of the roughly 700 donors were used in a later genetic analysis, which treated that subset as a discovery cohort. Among roughly 400 genotyped donors of the cohort, an average of roughly 230,000 unique TCR beta nucleotide sequences was sequenced per donor, of which roughly 17% were non-productive. An early release that covered approximately 600 HLA-typed donors contained 250 to 350 gigabases of sequencing data and roughly 84 million unique TCR sequences. Class I and class II HLA loci were covered by the typing at four-digit resolution. Of the approximately 400 genotyped donors, approximately 83% fell in the genetic ancestry cluster associated with self-reported Caucasian donors. A handful of DR-DQ haplotypes were handled as single units for association and clustering because linkage in the cohort was strong. Typing coverage differed by locus: A, B, C, DRB1 and DQB1 were typed in roughly 620-630 donors, DQA1 in about 500, DPA1 in some 600, and DPB1 in 472. To study patterns of TCR occurrence, a later analysis re-analyzed previously published TCR beta repertoires from just over 650 donors and added high-resolution HLA genotyping. The study aimed to test whether signatures of past pathogen exposure could be identified by cataloging public T cell receptors. The research as a whole found: In a later genetic analysis, a missense DCLRE1C variant was associated with V-gene and J-gene trimming of TCR beta chains, and the association was replicated in an independent cohort. Immune exposure information for the cohort was limited to CMV serostatus. In vitro tests confirmed that a few of the cytomegalovirus-associated TCR beta chains recognize cytomegalovirus antigens. A further reported finding was that TCR beta sequences accurately predicted the HLA-A and HLA-B alleles for most subjects in the first cohort. Because HLA typing was missing for some donors at each locus, association tests included only the typed subset. A later analysis found that TCR association rates varied across HLA loci, with DRB1 alleles showing the most associated TCRs and HLA-C alleles the fewest. In an earlier analysis of fewer than 750 of the donors, most TCR beta V segments were observed in productive rearrangements about 87% or about 30% of the time, broadly matching IMGT annotations. Over 15 rarely observed V segments, including chromosome 9 orphons, were excluded from the earlier analysis of about 600 of the donors because counts were too low. Correlated functional status among segregating V segments might be attributable to linkage disequilibrium, but an unknown experimental factor could not be ruled out. This cohort had only TCR beta chains sequenced, and the lack of alpha or paired-chain data limited which features could be detected. According to a later analysis, parvovirus B19, influenza, CMV and Epstein-Barr virus appeared linked to several top co-occurrence clusters. According to a later genetic analysis, donors in an Asian-associated ancestry cluster had fewer N-insertions in productive TCRs than the roughly 700-donor mean. Cytomegalovirus status was reported to be diagnosed by the classifier with high specificity and sensitivity in both the original and validation cohorts. A cluster of highly shared sequence variants was judged likely to be a technical artifact of the sequencing pipeline. Most TCR sequences were observed very rarely across donors, whereas some public TCRs were present in many individuals. A later analysis found that HLA-associated TCR beta chains were more clonally expanded and had lower generation probabilities than equally common non-associated chains. According to a later analysis, most CMV-associated TCR beta chains appeared to be HLA-restricted, and the HLA associations seemed to be driven largely by CMV exposure. When HLA alleles, especially DR and DQ, strongly co-occurred, TCR associations were difficult to assign to individual alleles. Some IMGT-functional V segments, including TRBV6-2 and TRBV6-3, could not be told apart with the 87-base-pair reads, so those segments were excluded. Presence/absence analyses assumed roughly uniform sequencing depth across donors, an assumption that may not hold. The study listed 150 to 200 TCR beta chains as associated with cytomegalovirus. The authors suggested that the approach could potentially be generalized to other disease states and immunological phenotypes. A later analysis associated approximately 17,000 TCR beta sequences with specific HLA alleles at a false discovery rate of 0.05.

The cohort was made up of under 800 healthy bone marrow donors. At the time of sampling, every cohort member was nominally healthy, though immune exposures that went unrecorded were likely present. The donor was CMV seronegative and belonged to the group of more than 300 seronegative cohort members. A peripheral blood sample was collected from each donor, and TCR beta sequencing was performed on peripheral blood mononuclear cells. Genomic DNA was extracted from the blood cell samples with the Qiagen DNeasy Blood Extraction Kit. About this clone itself: The antigen it recognizes is unknown. An end of the junction differs from the germline gene, which may be a read error.

Receptor amplification or capture employed the immunoSEQ multiplex PCR assay. The multiplex PCR relied on a mix of 60 forward primers for TCR Vbeta segments and 13 reverse primers for TCR Jbeta segments. The CDR3 region of rearranged TCR beta genes was amplified from genomic DNA with a multiplex PCR assay. Amplified TCR beta libraries were sequenced as 87-base-pair reads on the Illumina HiSeq System. As for how the authors treated the data: A later analysis tallied 70 million to 100 million unique TCR beta chains across the approximately 670 repertoires, and roughly 11 million of those chains were shared by two or more donors. A nearest-neighbor algorithm error-corrected the raw reads and collapsed the reads into unique sequences, merging closely related sequences to remove PCR and sequencing errors. Alignment of CDR3 sequences to IMGT reference sequences was used to assign V, D and J gene segments. Each retained sequence needed at least a six-nucleotide match to both a V gene segment and a J gene segment. Rearrangements were called productive when the CDR3 lacked stop codons and stayed in frame with V and J; all others were non-productive. Following IMGT convention, CDR3 was defined as the stretch from the second conserved V-encoded cysteine up to the conserved J-encoded phenylalanine. Sequences without an unambiguous match to a single V gene segment were excluded from the earlier analysis of approximately 600 of the donors. An earlier analysis of a few hundred of the donors classified V segments as functional when productive rearrangements were above 56.7% and as segregating when the standard deviation between donors was above 5%. A statistical classification framework was developed to diagnose cytomegalovirus status using the catalog of TCR beta chain sequences. In a later analysis, V and J genes were assigned by comparing TCR nucleotide sequences against IMGT/GENE-DB human TR gene sequences. The TCRdist pipeline was used in a later analysis to assign CDR3 sequences and most-parsimonious VDJ recombination scenarios. A later analysis defined each TCR beta chain by its CDR3 amino acid sequence plus V-gene family, and excluded reads lacking a unique V-gene family. A later analysis removed several hundred highly shared, low-generation-probability nucleotide sequences to deal with suspected cross-contamination and a sequencing artifact. In a later analysis, a clonal expansion index for each public chain was calculated from normalized within-repertoire ranks of inferred template counts. In a later analysis, generation probabilities were computed using a VDJ recombination model fitted to out-of-frame rearrangements, and the results were checked against IGoR. In a later analysis, hypergeometric tests were used to score TCR-TCR, TCR-HLA and TCR-CMV co-occurrence, with a repertoire-size bias correction applied to TCR pairs. False discovery rates were estimated in a later analysis by permuting HLA or CMV assignments 20 times. In a later analysis, co-occurring TCRs were grouped with DBSCAN, and TCRdist sequence similarity was added when clustering was performed within HLA-allele-positive subsets. For co-occurrence clustering, repertoires with fewer than 30,000 or more than 120,000 public chains were excluded, along with roughly 5 repertoires with anomalous nucleotide sharing. Imported from immuneACCESS, the table was reduced by TCRdb to in-frame sequences with V and J called. These copies leave out some clones; in studies compared against another copy, an unresolved V gene accounts for under half, and the cause of the remainder is not known. Clone size and the V and J calls come from that table; the DNA yielded D and trimming. Across this sample there are around 100,000 clones, with over 80% seen only once. Together, the top ten hold approximately 2.8% of the sample.

Reading from cysteine to phenylalanine, the CDR3 counts 17 amino acids. CDR3 DNA only is kept here, 51 bases in frame from base 1. Looking up the germline V gene (reference sequence) yields CDR1 SEHNR and CDR2 FQNEAQ. Sequencing used PBMCs. This chain is built from TRBV7-9 and TRBJ1-2, and 9 junction bases match TRBD1. The source of this sequence is a man aged 40-49 years in good health and CMV-seronegative. The CDR3 loop reads CSSSLFLGRDRERGYTF. The sequence in DNA is TGTTCCAGCAGCCTATTTTTAGGCCGGGACAGGGAGCGTGGCTACACCTTC.